This T cell receptor beta chain is from a study of cytomegalovirus exposure and HLA in healthy donors. Both 60 Vbeta primers and 13 Jbeta primers went into the PCR. The assay was immunoSEQ multiplex PCR, and TCRdb's table has in-frame clones only and misses some. Of approximately 160,000 clones listed, over 70% are singletons. CDR1 is MNHNS, CDR2 SASEGT, per germline. The CDR3 runs to 15 residues. Trimming took 6 bases from V and 1 from J; bases not matched to a gene: 6. The source is a man between 45 and 60 years old in good health and CMV-seropositive. The chain is built from TRBV6-1 and TRBJ2-3; 8 bases line up with TRBD1. Input material: PBMCs. The CDR3 nucleotides are TGTGCCAGCAGATACAGGGGGTCTGGCACAGATACGCAGTATTTT. Translated, it gives CASRYRGSGTDTQYF.